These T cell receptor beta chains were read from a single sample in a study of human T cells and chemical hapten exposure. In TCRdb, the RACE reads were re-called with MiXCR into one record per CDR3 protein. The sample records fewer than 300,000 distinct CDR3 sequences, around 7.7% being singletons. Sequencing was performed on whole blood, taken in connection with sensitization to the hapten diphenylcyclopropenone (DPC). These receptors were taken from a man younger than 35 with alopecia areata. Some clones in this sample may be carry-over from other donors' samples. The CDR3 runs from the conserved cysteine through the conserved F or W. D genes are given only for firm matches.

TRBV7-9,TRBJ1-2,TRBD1,CASSFRQGLLGYTF
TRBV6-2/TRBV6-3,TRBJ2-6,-,CASSAAQPFIPSGANVLTF
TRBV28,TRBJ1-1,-,CASSFSWGRRAFF
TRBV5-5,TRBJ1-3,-,CASAQPISGNTIYF
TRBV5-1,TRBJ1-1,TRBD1,CASSPDRGTEAFF
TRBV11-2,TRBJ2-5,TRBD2,CANSLGRLAGGRSETQYF
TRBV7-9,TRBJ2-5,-,CAIESERQETQYF
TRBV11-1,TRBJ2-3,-,CASSLAWRTTTSDTQYF
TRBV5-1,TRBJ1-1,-,CASSLASGGSYTEAFF
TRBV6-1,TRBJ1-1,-,CASSMRDTEAFF
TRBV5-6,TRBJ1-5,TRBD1,CASSFRQGRSNQPQHF
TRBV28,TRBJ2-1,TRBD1,CASSSDRDRRRGAYNEQFF
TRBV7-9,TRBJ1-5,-,CASSFRVNQPQHF
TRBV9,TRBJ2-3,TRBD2,CASSAGTSGRDTSTDTQYF
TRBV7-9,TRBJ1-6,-,CASSPSSYSPLHF
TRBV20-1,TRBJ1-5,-,CSARGPGNQPQHF
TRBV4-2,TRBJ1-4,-,CASRSLTGQGEKLFF
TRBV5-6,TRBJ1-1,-,CASSLGGRGRAEAFF
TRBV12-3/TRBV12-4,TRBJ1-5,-,CASSSGVSRNQPQHF
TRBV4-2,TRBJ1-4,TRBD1,CASSQEQGAEYGEKLFF
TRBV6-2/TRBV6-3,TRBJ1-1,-,CASVGVNTEAFF
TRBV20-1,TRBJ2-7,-,CSARVGVYEQYF
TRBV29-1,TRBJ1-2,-,CSTPKGFPNYGYTF
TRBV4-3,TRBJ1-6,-,CASSQGQGSSPLHF
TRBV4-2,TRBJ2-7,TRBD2,CASSRLAAYEQYF
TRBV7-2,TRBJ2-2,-,CASSPGGGETGELFF
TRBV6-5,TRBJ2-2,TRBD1,CASSPMDRYTGELFF
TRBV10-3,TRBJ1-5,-,CAISESASNQPQHF
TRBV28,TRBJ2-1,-,CASTLGDGTETYNEQFF
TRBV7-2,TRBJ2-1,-,CASSLTLSSYNEQFF
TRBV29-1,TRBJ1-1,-,CSVARQAKNTEAFF
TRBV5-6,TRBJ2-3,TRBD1,CASSFYYRGFSDTQYF
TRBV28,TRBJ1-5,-,CASSFPILGQPQHF
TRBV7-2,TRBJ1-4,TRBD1,CASSSNRGPEKLFF
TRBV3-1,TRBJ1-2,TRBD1,CASSRTGGIDGYTF
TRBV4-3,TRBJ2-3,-,CASSQGRGVDTQYF
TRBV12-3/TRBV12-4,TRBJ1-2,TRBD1,CASSEFTGEGYTF
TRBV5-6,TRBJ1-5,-,CASSWWTARYSNQPQHF
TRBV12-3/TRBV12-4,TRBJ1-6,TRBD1,CASSSGTGVLSPLHF
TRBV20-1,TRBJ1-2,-,CSAREQSNYGYTF
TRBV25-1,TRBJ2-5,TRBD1,CASSGQGAGETQYF
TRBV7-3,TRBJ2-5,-,CASSFTGHSQETQYF
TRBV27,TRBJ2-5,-,CASRPLVSGQETQYF
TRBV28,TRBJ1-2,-,CASSSAGTANYGYTF
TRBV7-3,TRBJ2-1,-,CASSIGYGEQFF
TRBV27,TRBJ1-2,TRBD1,CASSSRTGANYGYTF